A single T cell receptor (beta chain) is shown here with its context. This clonotype was counted only a few times. Its target antigen remains unknown. One base away there is no much larger clone; base qualities are not given. The time point label, read with the paper, signifies: patch test 1, 2 weeks after DPC sensitization. Reading the label with the study, this specimen's treatment or condition is: therapeutic diphenylcyclopropenone sensitization with weekly scalp DPC. Blood at each patch-test visit was drawn before the patch test was applied. Patients were eligible if aged 18 to 70, diagnosed with alopecia and judged suitable for DPC therapy, and pregnant patients were excluded. Total RNA was extracted from unfractionated whole blood collected in Tempus Blood RNA tubes. This entry belongs to a study of human T cells and chemical hapten exposure (dated by TCRdb to the early 2020s). Notes on the research overall: For sensitization, 2% DPC in acetone was applied to a 2 cm by 2 cm area of upper inner arm skin. The patient cohort, mostly female, included alopecia areata with under or over 50% scalp involvement, alopecia totalis and alopecia universalis. Blood samples were taken from patients before sensitization (week 0) and at 2, 6 and about 24 weeks after DPC sensitization. Peripheral blood TCR repertoire changes were tracked in vivo in alopecia patients during primary and secondary sensitization to the hapten diphenylcyclopropenone (DPC). Libraries were pooled for sequencing, and variation in per-sample TCR yields was attributed mainly to small differences in library volumes within the pool. Weekly therapeutic DPC doses were additionally applied to the scalp of patients throughout the approximately 23-week study period. Patch tests used Finn chambers with 0.01% DPC on the upper back, scored after 6 days by International Contact Dermatitis Research Group standards. Roughly 30 alopecia patients gave blood for TCR sequencing at one to four time points (pre-sensitization, 2, 6 and 24 weeks). Results and caveats for the whole study, not just this receptor: Significantly more large CDR3 similarity clusters were formed by expanded TCRs than by pre-sensitization or healthy control sets, consistent with antigen-driven responses. A positive correlation was found between the number of PT1 expanded TCRs and patch test score, with significance reached at thresholds 8, 16 and 32 but not 4. After repeated subsampling, the strength of the expansion versus patch-test correlation and the threshold at which it became significant changed. Because all patients had alopecia, a presumed autoimmune disease, the immune response of the patients might differ from that of healthy individuals. DPC sensitization did not change how many TCRs were above 1 in 1000 frequency, and no evidence was found of alterations in global repertoire structure.

The method was RACE. Instrument on record: NextSeq 500. Library preparation attached unique molecular identifiers to individual cDNA molecules for quantitative, reproducible TCR counting. Both TCR alpha and TCR beta chains were sequenced from each blood RNA sample. Processing in the source paper ran as follows. Samples had a median of roughly 91,000 TCRs, with a range from roughly 20,000 to 690,600. The Decombinator software suite was used to annotate the V, J and CDR3 of the TCR reads. To make PS versus PT1 abundance plots, every sample was subsampled to the same number of TCRs (28,000). Expanded TCRs were defined as absent before sensitization and observed at least eight times at the 2-week time point. TCRdb passed the public sequencing reads through fastp at Q25 and MiXCR, retaining productive beta sequences. When rows share a CDR3 protein, they turn into one entry using the most common DNA and genes. What appears here as the V and J calls and clone size reflects TCRdb's work, not the paper's. The sample yields more than 100,000 distinct CDR3 sequences; around 13% were counted once. The top ten clonotypes cover approximately 0.89% of the sample.

The CDR3, cysteine through phenylalanine, is 14 amino acids long. Of all the DNA, just the CDR3 is kept, 42 bases in frame from base 1. V loses 2 bases at its end and J loses 4 bases; junction bases beyond the gene matches: 5. Looking up the germline V gene (reference sequence) yields CDR1 SGHKS and CDR2 YYEKEE. In this chain, TRBV5-5 is recombined with TRBJ2-7; 8 central nucleotides agree with TRBD1. The TCR was taken from a man between 18 and 35 years old with alopecia areata. Some clones in this sample may be carry-over from other donors' samples. The sample consisted of whole blood, taken in connection with sensitization to the hapten diphenylcyclopropenone (DPC). Read as DNA, the sequence is TGTGCCAGCAGCTTCGGACAGGGATATTACGAGCAGTACTTC. Its translation reads: CASSFGQGYYEQYF.